Below are 20 T cell receptor beta chains sequenced from a single sample in a study of T-cell memory formation after mild COVID-19. TCRdb re-analysed the 5' RACE reads in MiXCR, keeping a single row per CDR3 protein. The repertoire has nearly 350,000 distinct CDR3 sequences, 10% to 15% of them found once; the top ten carry around a fifth. Sequencing input: PBMCs or a T cell subset sorted from them (not recorded which). Receptor source: a man younger than 30 who had mild COVID-19 (a few samples of this study predate the infection). Cell type and time point are not known.

This clonotype came up once. The chain links TRBV12-3 or TRBV12-4 to TRBJ2-7; tentative D call: TRBD2 (5 bases). This CDR3 comprises 12 residues. Trimming stripped 3 bases from V and 5 bases from J, with 8 bases between. This CDR3 reads CASSFSGNEQYV. CDR3 sequence (DNA): TGTGCCAGCAGTTTCTCCGGGAACGAGCAGTACGTC.

This clonotype was seen only a few times. This chain joins TRBV6-5 and TRBJ2-3; 13 positions match TRBD2. Germline values: CDR1 MNHEY, CDR2 SVGAGI. This CDR3 comprises 17 residues. Germline trimming cut 5 bases from V and 1 base from J; bases unmatched to any gene: 6. The CDR3 coding sequence is TGTGCCAGCAGTAAGGGAACTAGCGGGGGGGGCACAGATACGCAGTATTTT. As protein: CASSKGTSGGGTDTQYF.

This clonotype was observed a few times. The chain recombines TRBV28 with TRBJ2-7; TRBD1 aligns across 7 bases. The CDR3 loop spans 13 amino acids. From germline, CDR1 is MDHEN and CDR2 SYDVKM. V trimming: 2 bases; J trimming: 7 bases; junction bases outside the gene matches: 5. This chain's CDR3 is CASSLGTVREQYF. The CDR3 coding sequence is TGTGCCAGCAGTTTAGGGACAGTTCGTGAGCAGTACTTC. The complete variable domain, with remaining parts taken from reference TRBV28 and TRBJ2-7, reads DVKVTQSSRYLVKRTGEKVFLECVQDMDHENMFWYRQDPGLGLRLIYFSYDVKMKEKGDIPEGYSVSREKKERFSLILESASTNQTSMYLCASSLGTVREQYFGPGTRLTVT.

V is TRBV3-1 and J is TRBJ2-1; 8 positions agree with TRBD2. V lost 5 bases, J lost 6 bases, and 9 bases stayed unmatched. This CDR3 spans 15 amino acids. The germline V gene encodes CDR1 LGHDT and CDR2 YNNKEL (reference sequence). The CDR3 nucleotides are TGTGCCAGCAGCGGGCCGGGACTAGTTTCCAATGAGCAGTTCTTC. Protein: CASSGPGLVSNEQFF.

This clonotype was seen more than once but under ten times. The gene calls are TRBV5-1 and TRBJ2-3, with 9 nucleotides matching TRBD2. The germline gives CDR1 SGHRS, CDR2 YFSETQ. V gave up 0 bases and J gave up 0 bases; unmatched junction bases: 5. This CDR3 comprises 17 residues. The CDR3 loop is CASSLGQTSGSTDTQYF. The CDR3 DNA reads TGCGCCAGCAGCTTGGGGCAAACTAGCGGGAGCACAGATACGCAGTATTTT. The full variable domain, completed using reference TRBV5-1 and TRBJ2-3, is KAGVTQTPRYLIKTRGQQVTLSCSPISGHRSVSWYQQTPGQGLQFLFEYFSETQRNKGNFPGRFSGRQFSNSRSEMNVSTLELGDSALYLCASSLGQTSGSTDTQYFGPGTRLTVL.

This clonotype has only a few counts. The CDR3 DNA is TGTGCCAGCAGCTTGGGAAGGGAGGGCGAGCAGTACTTC. Protein product: CASSLGREGEQYF. This chain uses TRBV5-4 with TRBJ2-7; 7 bases map to TRBD2. CDR3 length equals 13 residues. J lost 6 bases, V lost 0 bases, and 3 bases had no gene match. CDR1 and CDR2 from the germline V gene are SGHNT and YYREEE (reference sequence).

As to this clonotype: Compared with germline, one end of the junction differs, possibly owing to a read error. The gene calls are TRBV19 and TRBJ2-7; D perhaps matches TRBD1 (6 bases). The CDR3 contains 13 residues. CDR1 is LNHDA and CDR2 is SQIVND in the germline V gene (reference sequence). The CDR3 here is CASRTGNSSEQYF. The CDR3 DNA is TGTGCCAGTAGGACAGGTAATTCCTCCGAGCAGTACTTC. Variable domain in full (rest from reference TRBV19 and TRBJ2-7): DGGITQSPKYLFRKEGQNVTLSCEQNLNHDAMYWYRQDPGQGLRLIYYSQIVNDFQKGDIAEGYSVSREKKESFPLTVTSAQKNPTAFYLCASRTGNSSEQYFGPGTRLTVT.

This sequence joins TRBV28 and TRBJ2-7; D is possibly TRBD1 (6 bases). The germline V gene encodes CDR1 MDHEN and CDR2 SYDVKM. The CDR3 length is 15 residues. The V end was cut by 8 bases, the J end by 2 bases, with 19 bases between. The CDR3 coding sequence is TGTGCCAGCGGAGTGCCCCTCGACAGGCCCTACGAGCAGTACGTC. Amino acid sequence: CASGVPLDRPYEQYV.

The chain carries TRBV7-2 and TRBJ2-6, with 8 bases lining up with TRBD1. After removal of 5 bases from V and 4 bases from J, the junction contained 10 bases not matched to a gene. Germline loops: CDR1 SGHTA, CDR2 FQGNSA. This CDR3 has 17 amino acids. DNA of the CDR3: TGTGCCAGCAGCACTCGGACAGGGATGGGAGGGGCCAACGTCCTGACTTTC. Translation gives CASSTRTGMGGANVLTF.

The sample holds a few counts of this clonotype. V usage is TRBV9 and J usage is TRBJ1-1; unclear D gene. Germline CDR1 and CDR2: SGDLS and YYNGEE. This CDR3 is 13 amino acids long. The V and J ends lost 3 bases and 0 bases respectively, with 6 bases between them. CDR3 sequence: CASSEVMNTEAFF. The CDR3 nucleotides read TGTGCCAGCAGCGAGGTAATGAACACTGAAGCTTTCTTT.

Turning to this clonotype: This may come from a read error, since a much larger clone is one base off. The chain has TRBV20-1 and TRBJ1-1, with 9 bases identical to TRBD1. CDR1 is DFQATT and CDR2 is SNEGSKA in the germline V gene (reference sequence). This CDR3 is built from 16 residues. CDR3 in amino acids: CSARDAGQGHYAEALF. CDR3 in DNA: TGCAGTGCTAGAGATGCAGGACAGGGGCACTATGCTGAAGCTTTATTT.

The chain is built from TRBV6-5 and TRBJ2-1; either TRBD1 or TRBD2 may supply D (6 bases each). The CDR3 is 15 residues long. Germline V gives CDR1 MNHEY, CDR2 SVGAGI. V lost 5 bases and J 10 bases, leaving 21 bases between the germline ends. Written as DNA, the CDR3 is TGTGCCAGCAGTCCGGGAGACAGGCGGACTGGAGAGCAGTTCTTC. It yields the protein CASSPGDRRTGEQFF.

This clonotype was counted only a few times. The chain combines TRBV6-2 or TRBV6-3 with TRBJ1-5, with a weak D call TRBD1 (6 bases). Trimming removed 6 bases from V and 4 bases from J, with 10 bases in between. The CDR3 sequence is 13 residues long. CDR1 is MNHEY and CDR2 is SVGEGT in the germline V gene. CDR3 protein: CASRVQGNQPQHF. The CDR3 bases are TGTGCCAGCAGAGTACAGGGAAATCAGCCCCAGCATTTT.

This clonotype showed up just a few times. Here the CDR3 DNA reads TGTGCCAGCAGTTTATTAGGAGTCTATGGCTACACCTTC. It translates to CASSLLGVYGYTF. The chain employs TRBV12-3 or TRBV12-4 and TRBJ1-2; D remains unclear. Trimming cost V 2 bases and J 4 bases, with 8 bases left between them. This CDR3 spans 13 amino acids.

This clonotype was detected only a few times. The chain recombines TRBV7-9 with TRBJ2-7; the D gene is possibly TRBD1 (6 bases). Germline V lookup: CDR1 SEHNR, CDR2 FQNEAQ (reference sequence). The CDR3 is 12 residues long. Trimming pared 1 base from V and 5 bases from J, leaving 6 bases between. CDR3 region: CASSLDRDEQYF. CDR3 DNA: TGTGCCAGCAGCTTAGACAGGGACGAGCAGTACTTC.

The chain has TRBV12-3 or TRBV12-4 and TRBJ1-1, with D tentatively TRBD1 (5 bases). CDR3 length: 14 residues. Trimming shortened V by 3 bases and J by 2 bases, and 10 bases separated the two germline ends. This chain's CDR3 is CASSFKTGNTEAFF. The CDR3 DNA follows: TGTGCCAGCAGTTTCAAAACAGGAAACACTGAAGCTTTCTTT.

This clonotype was observed a handful of times. An end of the junction differs from the germline gene, which may be a read error. The chain joins TRBV5-4 to TRBJ2-3; D may be TRBD2 (5 bases). The CDR3 length is 14 residues. The germline V gene encodes CDR1 SGHNT and CDR2 YYREEE (reference sequence). CDR3 nucleotide sequence: TGTGCCAGCAGCTTGAAGGACTCCTCAGACACGCAGTATTTT. As protein: CASSLKDSSDTQYF.

This sequence joins TRBV7-9 and TRBJ1-1, with 8 bases fitting TRBD1. Looked up from germline, CDR1 is SEHNR and CDR2 is FQNEAQ (reference sequence). The CDR3 covers 13 residues. Trimming took 3 bases from V and 7 from J; bases not matched to a gene: 4. CDR3 residues: CASSLRTGGEAFF. In nucleotides, the CDR3 is TGTGCCAGCAGCTTGAGAACAGGGGGTGAAGCTTTCTTT.

This clonotype was found many times. V gene TRBV7-2 combines with J gene TRBJ2-5; D tentatively fits TRBD1 or TRBD2 (6 bases each). V shed 0 bases and J shed 4 bases, with 9 bases lying between them. Germline V gene data show CDR1 as SGHTA and CDR2 as FQGNSA. CDR3 length: 14 residues. CDR3 bases: TGTGCCAGCAGCTTAGCGGGGGGCCTAGAGACCCAGTACTTC. It codes for CASSLAGGLETQYF.

The chain employs TRBV5-1 and TRBJ2-7; 7 nucleotides line up with TRBD2. Per the germline V gene, CDR1 is SGHRS and CDR2 is YFSETQ. V trimming: 4 bases; J trimming: 0 bases; junction bases outside the gene matches: 7. The CDR3 consists of 15 residues. CDR3 in amino acids: CASSPGGVGSYEQYV. The CDR3 nucleotides read TGCGCCAGCAGCCCTGGGGGGGTAGGCTCCTACGAGCAGTACGTC.